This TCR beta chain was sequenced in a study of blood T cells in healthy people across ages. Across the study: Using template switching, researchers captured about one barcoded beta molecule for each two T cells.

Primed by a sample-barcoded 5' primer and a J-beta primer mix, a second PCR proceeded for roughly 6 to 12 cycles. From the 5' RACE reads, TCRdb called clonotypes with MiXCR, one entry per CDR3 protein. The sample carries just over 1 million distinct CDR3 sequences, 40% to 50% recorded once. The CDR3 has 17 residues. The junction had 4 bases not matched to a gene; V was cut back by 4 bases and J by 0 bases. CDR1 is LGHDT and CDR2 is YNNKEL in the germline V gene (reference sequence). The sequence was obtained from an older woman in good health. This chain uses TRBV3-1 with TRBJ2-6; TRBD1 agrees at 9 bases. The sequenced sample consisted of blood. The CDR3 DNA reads TGTGCCAGCAGCCGGACAGGGGCTTCCTCTGGGGCCAACGTCCTGACTTTC. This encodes CASSRTGASSGANVLTF.